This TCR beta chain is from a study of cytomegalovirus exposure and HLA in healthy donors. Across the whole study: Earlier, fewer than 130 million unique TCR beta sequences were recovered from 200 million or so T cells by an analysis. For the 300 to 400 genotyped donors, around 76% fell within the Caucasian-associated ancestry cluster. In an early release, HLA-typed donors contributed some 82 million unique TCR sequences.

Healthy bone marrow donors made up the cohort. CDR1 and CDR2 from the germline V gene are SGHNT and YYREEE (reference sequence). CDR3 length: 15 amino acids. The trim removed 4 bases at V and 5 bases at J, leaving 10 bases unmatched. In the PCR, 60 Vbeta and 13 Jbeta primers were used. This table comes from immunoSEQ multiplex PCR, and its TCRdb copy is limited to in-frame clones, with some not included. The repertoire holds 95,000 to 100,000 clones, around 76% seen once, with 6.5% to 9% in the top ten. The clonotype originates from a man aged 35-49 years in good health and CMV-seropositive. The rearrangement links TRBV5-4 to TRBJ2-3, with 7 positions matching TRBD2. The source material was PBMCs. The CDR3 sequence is CASSTQAGKGDTQYF. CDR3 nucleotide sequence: TGTGCCAGCAGCACTCAAGCGGGGAAGGGAGATACGCAGTATTTT.